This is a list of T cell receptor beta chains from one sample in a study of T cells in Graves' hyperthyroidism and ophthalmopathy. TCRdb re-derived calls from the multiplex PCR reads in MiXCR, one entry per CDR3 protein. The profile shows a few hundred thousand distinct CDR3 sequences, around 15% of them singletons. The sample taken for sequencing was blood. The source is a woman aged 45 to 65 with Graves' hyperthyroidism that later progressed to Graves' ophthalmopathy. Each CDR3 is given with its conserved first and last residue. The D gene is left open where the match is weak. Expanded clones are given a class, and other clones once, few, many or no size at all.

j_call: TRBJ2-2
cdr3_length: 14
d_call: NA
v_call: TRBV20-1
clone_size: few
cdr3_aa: CSAVQGWSTGELFF
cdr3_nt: TGCAGTGCCGTACAGGGATGGAGCACCGGGGAGCTGTTTTTT

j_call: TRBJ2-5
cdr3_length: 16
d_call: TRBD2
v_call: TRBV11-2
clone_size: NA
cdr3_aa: CASRWPVAGVGETQYF
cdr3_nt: TGTGCCAGCAGATGGCCCGTAGCGGGAGTGGGAGAGACCCAGTACTTC

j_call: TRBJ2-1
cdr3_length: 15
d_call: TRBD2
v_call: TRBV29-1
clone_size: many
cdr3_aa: CSVALAGGTYNEQFF
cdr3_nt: TGCAGCGTAGCACTAGCGGGAGGGACCTACAATGAGCAGTTCTTC

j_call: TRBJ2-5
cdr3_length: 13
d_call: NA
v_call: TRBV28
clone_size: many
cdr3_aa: CASSSRRTETQYF
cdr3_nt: TGTGCCAGCAGTTCCCGGCGGACGGAGACCCAGTACTTC

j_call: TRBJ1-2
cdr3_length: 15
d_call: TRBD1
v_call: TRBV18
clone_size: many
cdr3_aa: CASSPLATGGYGYTF
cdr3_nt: TGTGCCAGCTCACCCCTTGCGACAGGGGGCTATGGCTACACCTTC

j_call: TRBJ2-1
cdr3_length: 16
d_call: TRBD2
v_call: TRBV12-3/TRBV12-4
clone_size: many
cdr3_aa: CASSLVALADHNEQFF
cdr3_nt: TGTGCCAGCAGTTTAGTAGCGCTAGCGGACCACAATGAGCAGTTCTTC

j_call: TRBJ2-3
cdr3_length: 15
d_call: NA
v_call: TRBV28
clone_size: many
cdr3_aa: CASSRTGISTDTQYF
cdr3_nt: TGTGCCAGCAGCCGGACCGGGATAAGCACAGATACGCAGTATTTT

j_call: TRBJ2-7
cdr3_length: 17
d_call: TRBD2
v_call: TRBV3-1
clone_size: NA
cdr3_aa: CASSRLGLAGGPGEQYF
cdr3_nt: TGTGCCAGCAGCCGTTTGGGGTTGGCGGGAGGGCCTGGCGAGCAGTACTTC

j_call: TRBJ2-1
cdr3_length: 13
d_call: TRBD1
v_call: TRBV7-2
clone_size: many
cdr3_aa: CASSQGEQNEQFF
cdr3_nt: TGTGCCAGCAGCCAGGGGGAACAGAATGAGCAGTTCTTC

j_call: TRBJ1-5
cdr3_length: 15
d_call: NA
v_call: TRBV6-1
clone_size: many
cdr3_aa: CASSAGRISNQPQHF
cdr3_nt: TGTGCCAGCAGTGCAGGGAGGATCAGCAATCAGCCCCAGCATTTT

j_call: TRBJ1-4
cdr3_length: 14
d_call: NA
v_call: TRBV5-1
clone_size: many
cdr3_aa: CASSLAGMDEKLFF
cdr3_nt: TGCGCCAGCAGCTTGGCAGGGATGGATGAAAAACTGTTTTTT

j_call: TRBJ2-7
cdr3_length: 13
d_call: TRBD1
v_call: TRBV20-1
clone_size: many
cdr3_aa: CSATTGGSYEQYF
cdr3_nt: TGCAGTGCTACCACAGGGGGTTCCTACGAGCAGTACTTC

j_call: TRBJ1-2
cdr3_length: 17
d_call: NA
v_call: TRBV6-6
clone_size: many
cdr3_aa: CASSYYDTGTLNYGYTF
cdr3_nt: TGTGCCAGCAGTTACTATGACACCGGGACGCTCAACTATGGCTACACCTTC

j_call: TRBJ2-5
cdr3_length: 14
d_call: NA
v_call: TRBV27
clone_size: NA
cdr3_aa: CASSLSIMGETQYF
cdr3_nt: TGTGCCAGCAGTTTGTCTATAATGGGCGAGACCCAGTACTTC

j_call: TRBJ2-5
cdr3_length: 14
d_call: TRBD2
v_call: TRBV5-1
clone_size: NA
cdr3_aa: CASSPGLAGEIQYF
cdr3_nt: TGCGCCAGCAGCCCGGGACTAGCGGGGGAGATCCAGTACTTC

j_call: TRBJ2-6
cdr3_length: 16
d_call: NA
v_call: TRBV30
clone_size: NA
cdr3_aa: CAWKFGLRFGANVLTF
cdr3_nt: TGTGCCTGGAAATTTGGGTTACGCTTTGGGGCCAACGTCCTGACTTTC

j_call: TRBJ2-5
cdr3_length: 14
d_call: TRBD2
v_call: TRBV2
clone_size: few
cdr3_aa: CASRGLAGEETQYF
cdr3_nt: TGTGCCAGCAGGGGACTAGCGGGTGAAGAGACCCAGTACTTC

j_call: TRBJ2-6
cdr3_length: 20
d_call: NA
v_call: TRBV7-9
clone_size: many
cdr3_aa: CASSLWGRQANSRGANVLTF
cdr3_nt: TGTGCCAGCAGCTTATGGGGTCGGCAGGCCAATTCAAGAGGGGCCAACGTCCTGACTTTC

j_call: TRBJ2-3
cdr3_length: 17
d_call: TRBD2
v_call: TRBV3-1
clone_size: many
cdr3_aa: CASSLLAGGPSTDTQYF
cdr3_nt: TGTGCCAGCAGCCTACTAGCGGGAGGCCCCAGCACAGATACGCAGTATTTT

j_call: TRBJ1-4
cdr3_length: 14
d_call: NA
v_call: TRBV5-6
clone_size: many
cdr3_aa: CASSLGGGTEKLFF
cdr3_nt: TGTGCCAGCAGCTTGGGCGGGGGAACCGAAAAACTGTTTTTT

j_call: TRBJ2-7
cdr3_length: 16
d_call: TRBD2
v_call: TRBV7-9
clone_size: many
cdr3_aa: CASSLAGEGGLYEQYF
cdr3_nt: TGTGCCAGCAGCTTAGCGGGAGAGGGAGGGCTCTACGAGCAGTACTTC

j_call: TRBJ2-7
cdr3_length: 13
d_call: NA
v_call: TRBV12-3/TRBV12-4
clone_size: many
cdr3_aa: CASSFGRGYEQYF
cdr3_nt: TGTGCCAGCAGTTTCGGCAGGGGTTACGAGCAGTACTTC

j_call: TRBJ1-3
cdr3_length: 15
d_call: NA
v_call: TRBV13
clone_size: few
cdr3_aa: CASSWDGTSGNTIYF
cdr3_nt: TGTGCCAGCAGCTGGGACGGAACCTCTGGAAACACCATATATTTT

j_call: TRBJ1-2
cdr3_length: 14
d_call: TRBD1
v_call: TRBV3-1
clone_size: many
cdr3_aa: CASSQDGTDYGYTF
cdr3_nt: TGTGCCAGCAGCCAGGACGGGACAGACTATGGCTACACCTTC

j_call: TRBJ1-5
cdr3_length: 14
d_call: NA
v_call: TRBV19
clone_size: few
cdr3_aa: CASSTPRKNQPQHF
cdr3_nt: TGTGCCAGTAGTACCCCAAGAAAGAATCAGCCCCAGCATTTT

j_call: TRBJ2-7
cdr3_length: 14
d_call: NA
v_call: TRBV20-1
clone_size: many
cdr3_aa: CSARGGPNLYEQYF
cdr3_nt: TGCAGTGCTAGAGGAGGGCCGAACCTCTACGAGCAGTACTTC

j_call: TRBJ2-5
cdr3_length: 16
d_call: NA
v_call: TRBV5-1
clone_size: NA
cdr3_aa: CASSLEPSGASETQYF
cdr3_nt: TGCGCCAGCAGCTTGGAACCCAGCGGAGCTTCAGAGACCCAGTACTTC